The clone carrying this T cell receptor (beta chain) has just a few counts. Germline lookup yields CDR1 MNHNS and CDR2 SASEGT. There are 15 residues in the CDR3. After removal of 6 bases from V and 7 bases from J, the junction contained 9 bases not matched to a gene. PCR employed 60 Vbeta and 13 Jbeta primers. Only in-frame clones appear in the TCRdb table, and some are missing; sequencing was by immunoSEQ multiplex PCR. The sample consists of 90,000 to 110,000 clones, roughly four fifths of them appearing once. The data belong to a study of cytomegalovirus exposure and HLA in healthy donors. Study context: About 180 million T cells yielded 100 million or so unique TCR beta sequences in earlier analysis. There were approximately 85 million unique TCRs (from HLA-typed donors) in an early data release.

The clonotype comes from a man aged 35 to 55 in good health and CMV-seronegative. Sequenced input: PBMCs. This chain links TRBV6-1 with TRBJ2-1; 10 bases align to TRBD2. The DNA for the CDR3 is TGTGCCAGCAGGCTTCTAGCGGGGGTCGAGAATGAGCAGTTCTTC. This gives the protein CASRLLAGVENEQFF.